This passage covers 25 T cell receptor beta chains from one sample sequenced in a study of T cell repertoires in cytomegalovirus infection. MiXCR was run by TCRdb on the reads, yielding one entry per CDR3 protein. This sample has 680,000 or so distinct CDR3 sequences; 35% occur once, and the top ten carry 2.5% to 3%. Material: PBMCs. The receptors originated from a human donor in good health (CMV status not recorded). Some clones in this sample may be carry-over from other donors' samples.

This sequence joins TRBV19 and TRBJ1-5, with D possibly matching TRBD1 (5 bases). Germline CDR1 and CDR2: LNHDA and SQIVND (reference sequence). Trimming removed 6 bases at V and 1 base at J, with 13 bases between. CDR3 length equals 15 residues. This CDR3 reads CASRMGPPSNQPQHF. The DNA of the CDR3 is TGTGCCAGTAGAATGGGACCCCCAAGCAATCAGCCCCAGCATTTT.

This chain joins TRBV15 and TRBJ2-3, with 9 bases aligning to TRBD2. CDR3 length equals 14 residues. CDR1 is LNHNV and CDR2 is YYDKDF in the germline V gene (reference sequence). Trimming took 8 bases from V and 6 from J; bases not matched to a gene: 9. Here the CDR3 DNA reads TGTGCCACCCCTCCTAGCGGGGACTCGGATACGCAGTATTTT. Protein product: CATPPSGDSDTQYF.

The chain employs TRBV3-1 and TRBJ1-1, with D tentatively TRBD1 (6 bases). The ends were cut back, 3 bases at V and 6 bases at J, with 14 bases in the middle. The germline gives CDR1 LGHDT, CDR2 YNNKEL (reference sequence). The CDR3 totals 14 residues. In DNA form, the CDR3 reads TGTGCCAGCAGCCACCGTCAGGGGACCGCTGAAGCTTTCTTT. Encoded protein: CASSHRQGTAEAFF.

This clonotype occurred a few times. CDR3 amino acids: CASSEAGEGSYEQYF. Written as DNA, the CDR3 is TGTGCCAGCAGTGAAGCGGGGGAGGGGTCCTACGAGCAGTACTTC. The chain joins TRBV6-1 to TRBJ2-7; 7 bases match TRBD2. The V segment lost 0 bases and the J segment 1 base; nucleotides outside the gene matches: 3. This CDR3 spans 15 amino acids. Germline loops: CDR1 MNHNS, CDR2 SASEGT.

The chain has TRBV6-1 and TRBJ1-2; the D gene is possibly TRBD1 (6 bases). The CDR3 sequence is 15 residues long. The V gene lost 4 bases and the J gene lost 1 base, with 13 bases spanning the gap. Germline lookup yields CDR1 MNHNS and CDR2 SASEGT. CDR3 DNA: TGTGCCAGCAGTGTTCAAGGGACACATAACTATGGCTACACCTTC. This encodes CASSVQGTHNYGYTF.

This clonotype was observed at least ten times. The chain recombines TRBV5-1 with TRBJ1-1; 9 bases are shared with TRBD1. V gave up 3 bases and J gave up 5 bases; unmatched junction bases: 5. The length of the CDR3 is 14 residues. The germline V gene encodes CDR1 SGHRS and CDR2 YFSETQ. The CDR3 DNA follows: TGCGCCAGCAGCTCTACCGGGACAGGGACTGAAGCTTTCTTT. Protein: CASSSTGTGTEAFF.

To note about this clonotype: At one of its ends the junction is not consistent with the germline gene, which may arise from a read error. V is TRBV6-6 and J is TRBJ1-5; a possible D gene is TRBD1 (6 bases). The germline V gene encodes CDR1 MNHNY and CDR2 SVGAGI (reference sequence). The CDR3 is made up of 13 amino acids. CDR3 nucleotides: TGTGCCTGCAGGGGCCTTAGCAATCAGCCCCAGCATTTT. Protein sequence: CACRGLSNQPQHF.

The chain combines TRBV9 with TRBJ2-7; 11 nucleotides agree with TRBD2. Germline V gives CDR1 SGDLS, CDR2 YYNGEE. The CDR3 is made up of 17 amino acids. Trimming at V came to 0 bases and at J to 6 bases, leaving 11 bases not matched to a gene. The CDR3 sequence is CASSVGLAGGLSAEQYF. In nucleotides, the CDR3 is TGTGCCAGCAGCGTAGGGCTAGCGGGAGGTCTGTCCGCCGAGCAGTACTTC.

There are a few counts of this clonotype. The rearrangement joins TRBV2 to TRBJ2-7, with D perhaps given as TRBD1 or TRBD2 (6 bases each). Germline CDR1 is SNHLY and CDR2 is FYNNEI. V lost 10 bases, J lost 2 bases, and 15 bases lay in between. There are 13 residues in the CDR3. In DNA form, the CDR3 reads TGTGCCACCATGGGGGGCCCTACCTACGAGCAGTACTTC. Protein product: CATMGGPTYEQYF.

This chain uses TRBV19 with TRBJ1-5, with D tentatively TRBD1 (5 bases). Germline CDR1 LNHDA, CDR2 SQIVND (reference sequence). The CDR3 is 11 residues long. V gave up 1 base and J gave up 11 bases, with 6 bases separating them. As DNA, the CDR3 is TGTGCCAGTAGTATAGTGGGGGCCCAGCATTTT. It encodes CASSIVGAQHF. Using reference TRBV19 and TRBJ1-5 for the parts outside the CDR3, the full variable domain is DGGITQSPKYLFRKEGQNVTLSCEQNLNHDAMYWYRQDPGQGLRLIYYSQIVNDFQKGDIAEGYSVSREKKESFPLTVTSAQKNPTAFYLCASSIVGAQHFGDGTRLSIL.

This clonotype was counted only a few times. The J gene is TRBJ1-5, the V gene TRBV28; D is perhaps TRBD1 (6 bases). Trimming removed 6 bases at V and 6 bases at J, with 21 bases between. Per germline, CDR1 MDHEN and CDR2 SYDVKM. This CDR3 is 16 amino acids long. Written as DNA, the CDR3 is TGTGCCAGCAGCTCAGGGGCCGGGACGCGAGGTCAGCCCCAGCATTTT. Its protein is CASSSGAGTRGQPQHF.

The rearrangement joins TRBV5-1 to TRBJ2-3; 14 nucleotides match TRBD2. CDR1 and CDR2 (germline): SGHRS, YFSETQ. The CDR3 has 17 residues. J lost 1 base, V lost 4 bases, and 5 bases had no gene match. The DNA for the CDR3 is TGCGCCAGCAGCCCGGGACTAGCGGGAGTTGGCACAGATACGCAGTATTTT. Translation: CASSPGLAGVGTDTQYF.

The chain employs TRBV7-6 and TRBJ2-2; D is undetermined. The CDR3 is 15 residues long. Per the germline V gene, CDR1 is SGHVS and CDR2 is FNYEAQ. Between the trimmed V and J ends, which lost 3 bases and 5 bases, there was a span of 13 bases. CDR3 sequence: CASSFSGKKTGELFF. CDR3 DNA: TGTGCCAGCAGCTTCTCCGGAAAAAAGACCGGGGAGCTGTTTTTT.

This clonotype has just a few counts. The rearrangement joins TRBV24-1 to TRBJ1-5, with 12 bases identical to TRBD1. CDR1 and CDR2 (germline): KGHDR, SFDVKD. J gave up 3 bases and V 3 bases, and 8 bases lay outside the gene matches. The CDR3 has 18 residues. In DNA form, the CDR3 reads TGTGCCACCAGTGATCCGGGACAGGGGGCCTGGGACAATCAGCCCCAGCATTTT. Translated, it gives CATSDPGQGAWDNQPQHF.

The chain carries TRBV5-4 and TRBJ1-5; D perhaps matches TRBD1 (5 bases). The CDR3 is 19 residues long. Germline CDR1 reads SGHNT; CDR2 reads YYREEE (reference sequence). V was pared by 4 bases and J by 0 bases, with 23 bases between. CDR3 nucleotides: TGTGCCAGCAGCGGACGGAAACAGGTCTTCGTCAATAGCAATCAGCCCCAGCATTTT. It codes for CASSGRKQVFVNSNQPQHF.

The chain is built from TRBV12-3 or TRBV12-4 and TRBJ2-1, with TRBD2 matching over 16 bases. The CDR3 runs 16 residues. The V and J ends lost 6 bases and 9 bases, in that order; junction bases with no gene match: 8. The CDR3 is CASRSAGTSGRGEQFF. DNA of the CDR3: TGTGCCAGCAGATCCGCCGGGACTAGCGGGAGGGGTGAGCAGTTCTTC.

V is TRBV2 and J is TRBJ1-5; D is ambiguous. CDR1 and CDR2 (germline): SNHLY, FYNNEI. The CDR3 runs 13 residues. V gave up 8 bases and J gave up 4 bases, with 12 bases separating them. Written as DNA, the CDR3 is TGTGCCAGCCACCGGGAGTCGAATCAGCCCCAGCATTTT. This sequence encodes CASHRESNQPQHF.

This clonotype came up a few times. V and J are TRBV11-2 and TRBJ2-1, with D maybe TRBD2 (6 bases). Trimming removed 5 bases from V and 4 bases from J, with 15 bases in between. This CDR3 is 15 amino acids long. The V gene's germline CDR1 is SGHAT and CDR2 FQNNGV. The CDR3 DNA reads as TGTGCCAGCAGCCCCCGGGGGTCTCGGTACAATGAGCAGTTCTTC. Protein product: CASSPRGSRYNEQFF.

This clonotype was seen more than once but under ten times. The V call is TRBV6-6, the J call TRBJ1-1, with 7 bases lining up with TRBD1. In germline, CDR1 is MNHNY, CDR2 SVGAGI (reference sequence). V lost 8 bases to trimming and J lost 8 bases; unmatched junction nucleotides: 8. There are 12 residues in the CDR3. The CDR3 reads CASGYSTGEAFF. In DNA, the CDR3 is TGTGCCAGCGGGTACTCGACAGGGGAAGCTTTCTTT.

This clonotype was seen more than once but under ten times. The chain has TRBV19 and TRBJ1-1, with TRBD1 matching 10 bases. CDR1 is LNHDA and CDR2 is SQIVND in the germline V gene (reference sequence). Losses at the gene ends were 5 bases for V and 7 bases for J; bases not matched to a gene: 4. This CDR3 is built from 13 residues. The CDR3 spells CASSSTGGREAFF. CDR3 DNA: TGTGCCAGTAGTTCGACAGGGGGCCGTGAAGCTTTCTTT.

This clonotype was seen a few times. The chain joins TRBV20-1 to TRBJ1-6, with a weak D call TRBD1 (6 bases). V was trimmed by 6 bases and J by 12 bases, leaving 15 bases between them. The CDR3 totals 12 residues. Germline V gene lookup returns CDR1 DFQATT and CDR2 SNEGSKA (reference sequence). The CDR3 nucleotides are TGCAGTGCGATAACAGGGTTGGGACCCCTCCACTTT. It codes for CSAITGLGPLHF.

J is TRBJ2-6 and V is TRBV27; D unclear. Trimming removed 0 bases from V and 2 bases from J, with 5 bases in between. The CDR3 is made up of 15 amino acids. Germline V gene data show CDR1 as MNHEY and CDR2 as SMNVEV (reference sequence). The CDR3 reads CASSLSMTGANVLTF. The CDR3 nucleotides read TGTGCCAGCAGTTTATCGATGACTGGGGCCAACGTCCTGACTTTC.

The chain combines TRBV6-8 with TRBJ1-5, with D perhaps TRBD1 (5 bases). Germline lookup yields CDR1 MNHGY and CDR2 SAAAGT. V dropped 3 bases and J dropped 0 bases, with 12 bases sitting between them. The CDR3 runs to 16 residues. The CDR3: CASSYDRTYSNQPQHF. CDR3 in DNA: TGTGCCAGCAGTTATGACAGAACTTATAGCAATCAGCCCCAGCATTTT.

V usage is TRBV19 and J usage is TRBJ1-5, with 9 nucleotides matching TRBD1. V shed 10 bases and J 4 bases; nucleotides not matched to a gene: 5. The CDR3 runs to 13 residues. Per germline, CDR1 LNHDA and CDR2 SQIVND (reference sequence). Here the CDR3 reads CATTGTGNQPQHF. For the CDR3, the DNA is TGTGCCACCACAGGGACAGGGAATCAGCCCCAGCATTTT.

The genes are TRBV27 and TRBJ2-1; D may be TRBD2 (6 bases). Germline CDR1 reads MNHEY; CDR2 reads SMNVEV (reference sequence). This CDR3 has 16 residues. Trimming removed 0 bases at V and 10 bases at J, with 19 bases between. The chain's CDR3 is CASSLSGTHVLQEQFF. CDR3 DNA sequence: TGTGCCAGCAGTTTATCCGGGACTCACGTACTACAGGAGCAGTTCTTC.